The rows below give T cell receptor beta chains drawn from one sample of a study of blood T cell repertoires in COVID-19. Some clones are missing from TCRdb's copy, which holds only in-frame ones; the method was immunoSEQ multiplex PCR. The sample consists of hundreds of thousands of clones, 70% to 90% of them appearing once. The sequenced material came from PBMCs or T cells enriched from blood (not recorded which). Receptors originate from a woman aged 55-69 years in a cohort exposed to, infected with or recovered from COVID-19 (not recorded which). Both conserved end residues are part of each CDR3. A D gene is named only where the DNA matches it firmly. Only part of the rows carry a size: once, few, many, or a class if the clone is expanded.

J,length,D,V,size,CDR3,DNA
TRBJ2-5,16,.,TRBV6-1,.,CASSEWGRAPQETQYF,TGTGCCAGCAGTGAATGGGGGCGGGCGCCCCAAGAGACCCAGTACTTC
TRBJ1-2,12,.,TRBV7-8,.,CASSFTHGGYTF,TGTGCCAGCAGCTTTACACATGGTGGCTACACCTTC
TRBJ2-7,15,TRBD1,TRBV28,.,CASSSAGTGVHEQYF,TGTGCCAGCAGTTCCGCCGGGACAGGGGTCCACGAGCAGTACTTC
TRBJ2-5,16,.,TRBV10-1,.,CASSESGQASTETQYF,TGCGCCAGCAGTGAGTCTGGGCAGGCCAGCACAGAGACCCAGTACTTC
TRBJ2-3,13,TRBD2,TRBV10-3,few,CAISREATDTQYF,TGTGCCATCTCCCGGGAGGCCACAGATACGCAGTATTTT
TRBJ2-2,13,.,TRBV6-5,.,CASRTENTGELFF,TGTGCCAGCAGGACAGAGAACACCGGGGAGCTGTTTTTT
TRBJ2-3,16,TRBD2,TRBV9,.,CASSHTSGSWADTQYF,TGTGCCAGCAGTCATACTAGCGGGAGCTGGGCAGATACGCAGTATTTT
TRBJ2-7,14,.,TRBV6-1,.,CASSEAGVGYEQYF,TGTGCCAGCAGTGAAGCGGGAGTAGGCTACGAGCAGTACTTC
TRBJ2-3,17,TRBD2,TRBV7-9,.,CASSSPGLAGRGDTQYF,TGTGCCAGCAGTTCGCCGGGACTAGCGGGGAGAGGGGATACGCAGTATTTT
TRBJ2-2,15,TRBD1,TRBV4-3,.,CASSPGQGDTGELFF,TGCGCCAGCAGCCCCGGACAGGGCGACACCGGGGAGCTGTTTTTT
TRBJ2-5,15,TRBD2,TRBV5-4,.,CASSLVPGLAETQYF,TGTGCCAGCAGCTTAGTGCCCGGACTAGCGGAGACCCAGTACTTC
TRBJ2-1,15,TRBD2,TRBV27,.,CASSFLAGVKNEQFF,TGTGCCAGCAGTTTTCTAGCGGGAGTGAAAAATGAGCAGTTCTTC
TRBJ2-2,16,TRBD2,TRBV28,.,CASSSGGTPNTGELFF,TGTGCCAGCAGTTCGGGGGGGACACCAAACACCGGGGAGCTGTTTTTT
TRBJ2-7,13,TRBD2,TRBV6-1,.,CASSELAGVSQYF,TGTGCCAGCAGTGAACTAGCGGGAGTCTCGCAGTACTTC
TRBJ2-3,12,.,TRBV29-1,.,CSAQGSTDTQYF,TGCAGCGCCCAGGGCTCCACAGATACGCAGTATTTT
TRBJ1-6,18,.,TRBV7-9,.,CASSRRSGASSYNSPLHF,TGTGCCAGCAGTAGGCGTTCAGGGGCCAGCTCCTATAATTCACCCCTCCACTTT
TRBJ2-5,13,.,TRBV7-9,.,CASSFSSLETQYF,TGTGCCAGCAGCTTCTCCAGTCTAGAGACCCAGTACTTC
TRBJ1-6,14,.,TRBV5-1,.,CASSSGLINSPLHF,TGCGCCAGCAGCTCGGGTCTAATAAATTCACCCCTCCACTTT
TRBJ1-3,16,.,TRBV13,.,CASSDDGRDSGNTIYF,TGTGCCAGCAGCGACGATGGACGGGACTCTGGAAACACCATATATTTT
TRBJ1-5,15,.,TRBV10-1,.,CAKRDLRYSNQPQHF,TGCGCCAAAAGAGATCTAAGATATAGCAATCAGCCCCAGCATTTT
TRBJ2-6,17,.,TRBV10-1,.,CASSGGGQGSGANVLTF,TGCGCCAGCAGTGGCGGAGGTCAAGGGTCTGGGGCCAACGTCCTGACTTTC
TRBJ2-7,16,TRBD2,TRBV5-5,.,CASSPQTSGSSYEQYF,TGTGCCAGCAGCCCCCAAACTAGCGGGAGCTCCTACGAGCAGTACTTC
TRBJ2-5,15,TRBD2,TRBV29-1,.,CSVVREALAQETQYF,TGCAGCGTTGTCCGGGAGGCTCTAGCGCAAGAGACCCAGTACTTC
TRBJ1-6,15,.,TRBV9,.,CASSVDRVGNSPLHF,TGTGCCAGCAGCGTAGACAGGGTGGGGAATTCACCCCTCCACTTT
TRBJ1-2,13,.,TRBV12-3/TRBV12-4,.,CASTKSSGYGYTF,TGTGCCAGCACCAAATCGTCGGGGTATGGCTACACCTTC
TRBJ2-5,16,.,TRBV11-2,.,CASSVTGGYGSETQYF,TGTGCCAGCAGCGTAACAGGAGGGTACGGGAGTGAGACCCAGTACTTC
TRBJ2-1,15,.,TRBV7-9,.,CASSFLGSSYNEQFF,TGTGCCAGCAGCTTTTTGGGGAGCTCCTACAATGAGCAGTTCTTC
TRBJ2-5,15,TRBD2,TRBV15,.,CATSRAGRAQETQYF,TGTGCCACCAGCAGAGCCGGGAGGGCCCAAGAGACCCAGTACTTC
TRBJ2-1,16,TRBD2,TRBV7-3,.,CASSHPASGRRNEQFF,TGTGCCAGCAGCCATCCCGCTAGCGGGAGAAGAAATGAGCAGTTCTTC
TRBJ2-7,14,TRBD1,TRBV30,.,CAWSVGQGADEQYF,TGTGCCTGGAGTGTCGGGCAGGGGGCTGACGAGCAGTACTTC
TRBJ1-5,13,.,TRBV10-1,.,CASSGIRDQPQHF,TGCGCCAGCAGTGGAATCAGGGATCAGCCCCAGCATTTT
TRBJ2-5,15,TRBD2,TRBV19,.,CASSTVTSDQETQYF,TGTGCCAGTAGTACCGTGACTAGCGACCAAGAGACCCAGTACTTC
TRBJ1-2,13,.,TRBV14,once,CASSQSPGFGYTF,TGTGCCAGCAGCCAATCTCCAGGGTTTGGCTACACCTTC
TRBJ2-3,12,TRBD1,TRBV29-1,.,CSGEQGTDTQYF,TGCAGCGGTGAACAGGGGACAGATACGCAGTATTTT
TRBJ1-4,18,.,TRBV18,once,CASSPFTRGPRTNEKLFF,TGTGCCAGCTCCCCCTTCACCAGGGGTCCCCGAACTAATGAAAAACTGTTTTTT
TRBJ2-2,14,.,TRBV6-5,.,CASSSPRGTGELFF,TGTGCCAGCAGTTCTCCCAGGGGTACCGGGGAGCTGTTTTTT
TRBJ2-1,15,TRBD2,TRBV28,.,CASSPPGLADNEQFF,TGTGCCAGCAGTCCACCGGGACTAGCGGACAATGAGCAGTTCTTC
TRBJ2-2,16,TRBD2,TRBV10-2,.,CASSTSGNAGTGELFF,TGCGCCAGCAGTACTAGCGGGAATGCGGGGACCGGGGAGCTGTTTTTT
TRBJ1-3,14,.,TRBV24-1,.,CATSDRGSGNTIYF,TGTGCCACCAGTGACAGAGGCTCTGGAAACACCATATATTTT
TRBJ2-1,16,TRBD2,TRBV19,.,CASSSAWTSGYNEQFF,TGTGCCAGTAGTTCGGCGTGGACTAGCGGCTACAATGAGCAGTTCTTC
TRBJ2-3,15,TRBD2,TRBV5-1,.,CASSLSTGGGDTQYF,TGCGCCAGCAGCTTGTCGACGGGAGGGGGAGATACGCAGTATTTT
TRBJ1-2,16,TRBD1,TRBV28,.,CASSLSAGGAGYGYTF,TGTGCCAGCAGTTTATCGGCAGGGGGCGCAGGGTATGGCTACACCTTC
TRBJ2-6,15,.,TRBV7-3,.,CASSPAGPGANVLTF,TGTGCCAGCAGCCCGGCGGGGCCTGGGGCCAACGTCCTGACTTTC
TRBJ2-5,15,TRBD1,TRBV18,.,CASSPPSSGGETQYF,TGTGCCAGCTCACCACCCTCATCAGGGGGAGAGACCCAGTACTTC
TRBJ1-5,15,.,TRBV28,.,CASSFPPPSQQPQHF,TGTGCCAGCAGTTTCCCACCACCGAGTCAACAGCCCCAGCATTTT
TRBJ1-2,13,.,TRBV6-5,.,CASSPPPGYGYTF,TGTGCCAGCAGTCCCCCCCCGGGTTATGGCTACACCTTC
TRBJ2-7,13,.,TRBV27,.,CASHSAVNYEQYF,TGTGCCAGCCATTCGGCGGTTAACTACGAGCAGTACTTC
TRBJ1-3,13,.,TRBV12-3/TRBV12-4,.,CASSVLFGNTIYF,TGTGCCAGCAGTGTACTTTTCGGAAACACCATATATTTT
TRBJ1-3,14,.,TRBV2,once,CASSVRTVRNTIYF,TGTGCCAGCAGTGTAAGGACAGTTAGAAACACCATATATTTT
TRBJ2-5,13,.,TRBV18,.,CASSPQGRETQYF,TGTGCCAGCTCACCGCAGGGGCGAGAGACCCAGTACTTC
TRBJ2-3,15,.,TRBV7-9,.,CASSSTGLSGDTQYF,TGTGCCAGCAGCTCCACGGGTCTATCCGGAGATACGCAGTATTTT
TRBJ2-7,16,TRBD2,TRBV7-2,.,CASSLISSGGSYEQYF,TGTGCCAGCAGCTTAATTTCTAGCGGGGGCTCGTACGAGCAGTACTTC
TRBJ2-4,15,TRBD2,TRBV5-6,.,CASRGLAGAANIQYF,TGTGCCAGCCGGGGACTAGCGGGAGCGGCGAACATTCAGTACTTC
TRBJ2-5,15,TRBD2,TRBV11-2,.,CASRRGTSGLTTQYF,TGTGCCAGCAGGCGTGGGACTAGCGGTCTAACGACCCAGTACTTC
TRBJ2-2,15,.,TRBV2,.,CASSESRENTGELFF,TGTGCCAGCAGTGAAAGCCGAGAAAACACCGGGGAGCTGTTTTTT
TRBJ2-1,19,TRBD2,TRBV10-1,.,CASSVSKREVYSSYNEQFF,TGCGCCAGCAGTGTTTCGAAGCGGGAGGTCTACTCCTCCTACAATGAGCAGTTCTTC
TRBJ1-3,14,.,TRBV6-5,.,CASSYRGGGNTIYF,TGTGCCAGCAGTTACAGGGGAGGTGGAAACACCATATATTTT